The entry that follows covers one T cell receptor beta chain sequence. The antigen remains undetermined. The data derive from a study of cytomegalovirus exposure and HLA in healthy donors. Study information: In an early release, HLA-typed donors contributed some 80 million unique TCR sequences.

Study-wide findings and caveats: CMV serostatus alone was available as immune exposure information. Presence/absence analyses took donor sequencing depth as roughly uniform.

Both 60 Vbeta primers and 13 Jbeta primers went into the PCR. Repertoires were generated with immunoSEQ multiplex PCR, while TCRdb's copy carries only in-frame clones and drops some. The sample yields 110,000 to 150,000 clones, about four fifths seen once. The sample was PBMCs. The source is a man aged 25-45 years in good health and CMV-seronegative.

CDR3 sequence reads: CASSYSGGSYEQYF. CDR3 coding DNA: TGTGCCAGCAGTTACTCAGGGGGATCCTACGAGCAGTACTTC. The V and J genes are TRBV6-6 and TRBJ2-7; D is perhaps TRBD1 (6 bases). Trimming left V 0 bases short and J 1 base short, with 7 bases between. From germline, CDR1 is MNHNY and CDR2 SVGAGI (reference sequence). This CDR3 has 14 residues.